The clone carrying this TCR beta chain occurred many times. The sample comes from a study of identical twins. TCRdb reanalysed the 5' RACE reads using MiXCR and keeps one entry per CDR3 protein. Among 650,000 to 750,000 distinct CDR3 sequences listed, 21% were seen once. The CDR3 is 13 residues long. Trimming removed 2 bases from V and 6 bases from J, with 8 bases in between. These records were also assigned to another study, of T cells expressing NK-cell markers.

The receptor comes from a young woman in good health. V usage is TRBV12-3 or TRBV12-4 and J usage is TRBJ1-5; the D is unclear. The sequencing sample was made of PBMCs. CDR3 in amino acids: CASSLRLGQPQHF. CDR3 nucleotide sequence: TGTGCCAGCAGTTTACGCCTTGGTCAGCCCCAGCATTTT.